This T cell receptor beta chain was found in a study of human T cells and chemical hapten exposure. About the study: Per-sample variation in TCR yield stemmed mainly from small pooled library volume differences. General study findings and limits: No alteration of TCRs above 1 in 1000 frequency was seen with DPC sensitization.

For this clonotype: Its antigen remains unidentified.

Time point: healthy volunteer bleed at 6 weeks. Whole blood, unfractionated, served as the material for total RNA extraction. Original handling: TCRs per sample had a median of around 96,000 and ranged from about 23,224 to 700,000. TCRdb analysed the RACE reads with MiXCR anew, one entry per CDR3 protein. TCRdb, not the authors, supplied the V and J calls. Seen here are fewer than 85,000 distinct CDR3 sequences, around 9.4% observed once, and the top ten hold approximately 1.5%. The ends were cut back, 2 bases at V and 4 bases at J, with 8 bases in the middle. CDR3 size: 13 residues. Germline V gene data show CDR1 as MNHEY and CDR2 as SVGAGI.

The sample comprised whole blood. This chain connects TRBV6-5 to TRBJ1-2; D gene ambiguous. The source of this sequence is a female donor in good health. Some clones in this sample may be carry-over from other donors' samples. CDR3 sequence: CASSYAQFYGYTF. CDR3 bases: TGTGCCAGCAGTTACGCACAGTTCTATGGCTACACCTTC.